Listed below are T cell receptor beta chains from one sample, sequenced in a study of cytomegalovirus exposure and HLA in healthy donors. The table came from immunoSEQ multiplex PCR; TCRdb's copy has only in-frame clones and leaves some out. The sample carries about 120,000 clones, approximately 78% recorded once. The source material was PBMCs. Receptor source: a woman between 25 and 40 years old in good health and CMV-seropositive. CDR3s include the opening cysteine and the closing phenylalanine or tryptophan. Fields, in order: V gene, J gene, D gene, clone size, CDR3 DNA, CDR3 protein. A D gene is named only where the DNA matches it firmly. Rows give clone size only sometimes, using once, few, many, or a class for an expanded clone.

TRBV6-5	TRBJ1-2	-	many	TGTGCCAGCAGTTACGGTCAGGGTAACTATGGCTACACCTTC	CASSYGQGNYGYTF
TRBV11-2	TRBJ1-6	TRBD1	-	TGTGCCAGCTCGACAGGGGGCAGTTATGGTTCACCCCTCCACTTT	CASSTGGSYGSPLHF
TRBV5-4	TRBJ2-2	-	-	TGTGCCAGCAGCCTAAACGACAGGGAGGCCGGGGAGCTGTTTTTT	CASSLNDREAGELFF
TRBV6-1	TRBJ2-7	-	-	TGTGCCAGCAGGGTGGCAGGGTTTGGCGAGCAGTACTTC	CASRVAGFGEQYF
TRBV7-9	TRBJ2-2	-	-	TGTTCCAGCAGCTTCGGATCCCAGGGAACCGGCGGGGAGCTGTTTTTT	CSSSFGSQGTGGELFF
TRBV27	TRBJ2-2	-	-	TGTGCCAGCAGTTTACCCGGTACCGGGGAGCTGTTTTTT	CASSLPGTGELFF
TRBV19	TRBJ1-2	-	-	TGTGCCAGTAGTCCATTGGGCAGTCATGGCTACACCTTC	CASSPLGSHGYTF
TRBV5-1	TRBJ2-3	-	-	TGCGCCAGCAGCCCGAGCGGGTACACAGATACGCAGTATTTT	CASSPSGYTDTQYF
TRBV27	TRBJ1-5	TRBD1	-	TGTGCCAGCAGTTTAGGGACAGGGGGCCAGCCCCAGCATTTT	CASSLGTGGQPQHF
TRBV9	TRBJ1-1	-	-	TGTGCCAGCAGCGTAGAAGGAGGGGCGAACACTGAAGCTTTCTTT	CASSVEGGANTEAFF
TRBV6-6	TRBJ1-6	-	once	TGTGCCTGCAGTTACGGCCGCAGCGCGACGAATTCACCCCTCCACTTT	CACSYGRSATNSPLHF
TRBV7-9	TRBJ2-5	-	-	TGTGCCAGCAGCGCCCCTAGCTACCAAGAGACCCAGTACTTC	CASSAPSYQETQYF
TRBV7-9	TRBJ2-1	TRBD2	once	TGTGCCAGCAGCCGTAGCGGGGGAAACAATGAGCAGTTCTTC	CASSRSGGNNEQFF
TRBV9	TRBJ1-2	TRBD1	-	TGTGCCAGCAGCGTAGACCTACCCGACAGGGGGATTCCCCCGGGCACCTTC	CASSVDLPDRGIPPGTF
TRBV28	TRBJ2-7	-	-	TGTGCCAGCAGCAGAAGGGGCGAGCAGTACTTC	CASSRRGEQYF
TRBV20-1	TRBJ2-7	-	few	TGCAGTGCTGCGGGCTCTAGCGAGCAGTACTTC	CSAAGSSEQYF
TRBV13	TRBJ2-5	TRBD1	-	TGTGCCAGCAGCTTCAGCGACAGGGGGAGTGGAGAGACCCAGTACTTC	CASSFSDRGSGETQYF
TRBV10-2	TRBJ1-4	-	-	TGCGCCAGCTCCCGCGGGTCTAATGAAAAACTGTTTTTT	CASSRGSNEKLFF
TRBV6-5	TRBJ1-2	TRBD1	-	TGTGCCAGCAGTTACGGCACAGGGGGCTATGGCTACACCTTC	CASSYGTGGYGYTF
TRBV7-9	TRBJ2-3	TRBD1	-	TGTTCCAGCAGGTCAACCGGGACAGGGGGCTGGGATACGCAGTATTTT	CSSRSTGTGGWDTQYF
TRBV5-1	TRBJ2-7	TRBD1	-	TGCGCCAGCAGCTTGTCTGTAAGGACAGGGGGCGAGCAGTACTTC	CASSLSVRTGGEQYF
TRBV15	TRBJ1-5	-	once	TGTGCCACCAGCAGACCTAATCAGCCCCAGCATTTT	CATSRPNQPQHF
TRBV4-2	TRBJ2-3	TRBD2	-	TGTGCCAGCAGCCAAGAATTAGCGGGGGGGAGAGATACGCAGTATTTT	CASSQELAGGRDTQYF
TRBV7-8	TRBJ2-2	TRBD2	-	TGTGCCAGCAGCCCTTCGGCGGGGGTCCCCACCGGGGAGCTGTTTTTT	CASSPSAGVPTGELFF
TRBV4-3	TRBJ2-2	TRBD1	-	TGCGCCAGCAGCCGAGACAGGGGGCGAACCGGGGAGCTGTTTTTT	CASSRDRGRTGELFF
TRBV14	TRBJ2-1	-	-	TGTGCCAGCAGCCTGGGGGGGGCTTGGAATGAGCAGTTCTTC	CASSLGGAWNEQFF
TRBV5-1	TRBJ2-3	TRBD1	-	TGCGCCAGCAGCTTGGCCCAGACAGGGAGCACAGATACGCAGTATTTT	CASSLAQTGSTDTQYF
TRBV6-6	TRBJ1-2	TRBD1	-	TGTGCCAGCAGTCCCCCGGGACAGGGAAACTATGGCTACACCTTC	CASSPPGQGNYGYTF
TRBV4-1	TRBJ2-5	-	-	TGCGCCAGCAGCCAAGGGCTTCGCGACGGGTGGGAGACCCAGTACTTC	CASSQGLRDGWETQYF
TRBV5-1	TRBJ2-6	-	few	TGCGCCAGCAGCTTGGGAGGGTCTGGGGCCAACGTCCTGACTTTC	CASSLGGSGANVLTF
TRBV18	TRBJ1-4	TRBD1	-	TGTGCCAGCTCACGCGGGACAGATGAAAAACTGTTTTTT	CASSRGTDEKLFF
TRBV27	TRBJ1-6	-	few	TGTGCCAGCAGTTTACGGTTTTTATCACCCCTCCACTTT	CASSLRFLSPLHF
TRBV7-9	TRBJ1-6	TRBD1	-	TGTGCCAGCAGCCCGCGACAGGGGGATTCACCCCTCCACTTT	CASSPRQGDSPLHF
TRBV2	TRBJ1-6	TRBD1	-	TGTGCCAGGGACCTGGGACAGGGAAGGGGAGGGGATAATTCACCCCTCCACTTT	CARDLGQGRGGDNSPLHF
TRBV29-1	TRBJ2-5	-	-	TGCAGCGTTTTGGAGGGGACCCAGTACTTC	CSVLEGTQYF
TRBV10-3	TRBJ1-1	-	-	TGTGCCATCAGTGAGTCGGGAGGGGCTGAAGCTTTCTTT	CAISESGGAEAFF
TRBV19	TRBJ1-2	TRBD1	once	TGTGCCAGTGGATTCCCGGGACAGGGGCCCAAGGACTATGGCTACACCTTC	CASGFPGQGPKDYGYTF
TRBV2	TRBJ1-2	TRBD1	few	TGTGCCAGCAGGACAGGGGGGAGTTATGGCTACACCTTC	CASRTGGSYGYTF
TRBV6-5	TRBJ2-7	TRBD1	once	TGTGCCAGCAGTGCAACCGGGACAGGACACTACGAGCAGTACTTC	CASSATGTGHYEQYF
TRBV19	TRBJ1-2	-	few	TGTGCCAGTAGTATAGGGTTCGGCTATGGCTACACCTTC	CASSIGFGYGYTF
TRBV30	TRBJ1-4	-	-	TGTGCCTGGAGGGGCAGTTTCCATGAAAAACTGTTTTTT	CAWRGSFHEKLFF
TRBV6-5	TRBJ1-6	TRBD1	-	TGTGCCAGCAGTTACTACAGGGGCTCCTATAATTCACCCCTCCACTTT	CASSYYRGSYNSPLHF
TRBV5-5	TRBJ1-6	-	-	TGTGCCAGCAGCTTGGGGGTAGGGGGGGCCTATAATTCACCCCTCCACTTT	CASSLGVGGAYNSPLHF
TRBV2	TRBJ2-5	-	-	TGTGCCAGCAGTGAATCGGTTCAAGAGACCCAGTACTTC	CASSESVQETQYF
TRBV6-1	TRBJ1-6	TRBD1	-	TGTGCCAGCACGGGACAGAATTATAATTCACCCCTCCACTTT	CASTGQNYNSPLHF
TRBV5-4	TRBJ1-1	TRBD1	-	TGTGCCACCACCCGGGACAGGTTTCAGAACACTGAAGCTTTCTTT	CATTRDRFQNTEAFF
TRBV2	TRBJ2-7	-	-	TGTGCCAGCAGTGAGGTTCCCCAGGGCTACGAGCAGTACTTC	CASSEVPQGYEQYF
TRBV19	TRBJ1-2	-	-	TGTGCCAGTAGTATAGATGGCCCCCTTTACTATGGCTACACCTTC	CASSIDGPLYYGYTF
TRBV30	TRBJ2-5	TRBD2	few	TGTGCCTGGAGTAAAAGCGGGGAAGAGACCCAGTACTTC	CAWSKSGEETQYF
TRBV7-2	TRBJ1-1	TRBD1	few	TGTGCCAGCAGCCCAAGACAGGGGGCAGTTCTGGCTTTCTTT	CASSPRQGAVLAFF
TRBV27	TRBJ2-7	-	-	TGTGCCAGCAGCCCATACCTGGACAGCCCCTACGAGCAGTACTTC	CASSPYLDSPYEQYF
TRBV7-9	TRBJ1-4	-	-	TGTGCCAGCAGCCGAAGCTCCGGGGGGAGCGAAAAACTGTTTTTT	CASSRSSGGSEKLFF
TRBV2	TRBJ2-7	-	-	TGTGCCAGCAGTGGGGCAGCTACCTACGAGCAGTACTTC	CASSGAATYEQYF
TRBV6-5	TRBJ2-2	-	-	TGTGCCAGCGGACACCGCTTGAGCGGGGAGCTGTTTTTT	CASGHRLSGELFF